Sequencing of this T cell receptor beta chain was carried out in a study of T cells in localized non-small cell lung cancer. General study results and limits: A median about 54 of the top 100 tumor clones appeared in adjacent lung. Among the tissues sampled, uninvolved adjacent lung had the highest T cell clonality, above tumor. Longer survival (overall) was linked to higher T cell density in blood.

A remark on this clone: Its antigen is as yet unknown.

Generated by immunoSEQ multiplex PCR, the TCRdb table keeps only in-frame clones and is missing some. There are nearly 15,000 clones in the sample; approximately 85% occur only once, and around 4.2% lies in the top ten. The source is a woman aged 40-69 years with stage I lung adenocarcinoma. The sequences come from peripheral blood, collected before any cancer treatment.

In nucleotides, the CDR3 is TGTGCCTGGACCCTCTACACCGGGGAGCTGTTTTTT. It yields the protein CAWTLYTGELFF. The chain recombines TRBV30 with TRBJ2-2, with D uncertain. Trimming cost V 4 bases and J 3 bases, with 6 bases left between them. The CDR3 is made up of 12 amino acids. Looked up from germline, CDR1 is GTSNPN and CDR2 is SVGIG (reference sequence).